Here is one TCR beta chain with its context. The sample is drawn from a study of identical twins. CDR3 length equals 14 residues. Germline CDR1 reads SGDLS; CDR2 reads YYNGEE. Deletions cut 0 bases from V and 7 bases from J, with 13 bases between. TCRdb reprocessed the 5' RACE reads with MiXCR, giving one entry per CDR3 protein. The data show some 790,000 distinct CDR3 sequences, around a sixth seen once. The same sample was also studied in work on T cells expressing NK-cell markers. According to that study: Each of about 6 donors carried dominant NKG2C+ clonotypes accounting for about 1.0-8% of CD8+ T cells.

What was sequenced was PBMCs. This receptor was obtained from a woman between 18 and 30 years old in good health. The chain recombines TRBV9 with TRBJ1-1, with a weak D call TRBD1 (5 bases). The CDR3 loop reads CASSVAQQANEAFF. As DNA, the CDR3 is TGTGCCAGCAGCGTAGCACAACAGGCGAATGAAGCTTTCTTT.